The 8 T cell receptor beta chains presented below share a single source sample, sequenced in a study of blood T cell repertoires in COVID-19. The data were produced by immunoSEQ multiplex PCR, yet TCRdb's version contains in-frame clones alone and is incomplete. The sample shows about 400,000 clones, roughly 90% of them seen only once. The sample was PBMCs or T cells enriched from blood (not recorded which). All receptors come from a woman in her thirties or forties with acute COVID-19.

The chain employs TRBV2 and TRBJ1-4; D gene unclear. Per the germline V gene, CDR1 is SNHLY and CDR2 is FYNNEI. V was trimmed by 9 bases and J by 8 bases, leaving 19 bases between them. This CDR3 contains 14 residues. CDR3 amino acids: CASTYEGGREKLFF. For the CDR3, the DNA is TGTGCCAGTACGTATGAGGGAGGCAGAGAAAAACTGTTTTTT.

The chain recombines TRBV19 with TRBJ1-1, with 8 bases lining up with TRBD1. The length of the CDR3 is 13 residues. The V segment lost 1 base and the J segment 5 bases; nucleotides outside the gene matches: 0. The germline CDR1 and CDR2 sequences are LNHDA and SQIVND (reference sequence). This CDR3 is CASSIGQGTEAFF. The CDR3 coding sequence is TGTGCCAGTAGTATAGGACAGGGGACTGAAGCTTTCTTT.

The chain employs TRBV18 and TRBJ2-3, with a tentative D call TRBD1 (6 bases). Trimming took 3 bases from V and 1 from J, leaving 14 bases between them. CDR1 is KGHSH and CDR2 is LQKENI in the germline V gene. The CDR3 loop spans 16 amino acids. The chain's CDR3 is CASSPLGHGGTDTQYF. In nucleotides, the CDR3 is TGTGCCAGCTCACCGTTGGGACATGGGGGCACAGATACGCAGTATTTT. Variable domain in full (rest from reference TRBV18 and TRBJ2-3): NAGVMQNPRHLVRRRGQEARLRCSPMKGHSHVYWYRQLPEEGLKFMVYLQKENIIDESGMPKERFSAEFPKEGPSILRIQQVVRGDSAAYFCASSPLGHGGTDTQYFGPGTRLTVL.

The gene calls are TRBV14 and TRBJ2-1, with 10 bases that match TRBD1. Germline trimming cut 1 base from V and 16 bases from J; bases unmatched to any gene: 4. Germline V gene lookup returns CDR1 SGHDN and CDR2 FVKESK. There are 12 residues in the CDR3. Here the CDR3 reads CASSQGDRGIFF. In DNA form, the CDR3 reads TGTGCCAGCAGCCAAGGGGACAGGGGCATCTTCTTC.

This clone was recorded once. The chain uses TRBV27 and TRBJ1-1; D gene uncertain. There are 13 residues in the CDR3. The ends were cut back, 6 bases at V and 4 bases at J, with 12 bases in the middle. Germline V gene lookup returns CDR1 MNHEY and CDR2 SMNVEV (reference sequence). The CDR3 reads CASSSTVGTEAFF. The CDR3 DNA reads as TGTGCCAGCAGCTCAACAGTGGGCACTGAAGCTTTCTTT.

The gene calls are TRBV24-1 and TRBJ2-1; D perhaps matches TRBD1 (5 bases). The germline V gene has CDR1 KGHDR and CDR2 SFDVKD. V lost 3 bases, J lost 4 bases, and 6 bases lay in between. This CDR3 has 13 amino acids. The CDR3 DNA is TGTGCCACCAGTGATAGACAGTACAATGAGCAGTTCTTC. It yields the protein CATSDRQYNEQFF.

The CDR3 nucleotides read TGTGCCTGGAGTGTCCCCTTGTTGGGGGCGGACGAGCAGTACTTC. This sequence encodes CAWSVPLLGADEQYF. This rearrangement joins TRBV30 to TRBJ2-7; D possibly corresponds to TRBD1 (6 bases). The length of the CDR3 is 15 residues. V dropped 0 bases and J dropped 5 bases, with 17 bases sitting between them. Germline assignment: CDR1 GTSNPN and CDR2 SVGIG (reference sequence). The full variable domain, with the rest looked up from reference TRBV30 and TRBJ2-7, is SQTIHQWPATLVQPVGSPLSLECTVEGTSNPNLYWYRQAAGRGLQLLFYSVGIGQISSEVPQNLSASRPQDRQFILSSKKLLLSDSGFYLCAWSVPLLGADEQYFGPGTRLTVT.

The V call is TRBV20-1, the J call TRBJ1-1; no definite D call. The CDR3 is 11 amino acids. The V gene lost 5 bases and the J gene lost 0 bases, with 4 bases spanning the gap. In germline, CDR1 is DFQATT, CDR2 SNEGSKA (reference sequence). In DNA form, the CDR3 reads TGCAGTGCTGACATGAACACTGAAGCTTTCTTT. Translated: CSADMNTEAFF.